Below, 13 T cell receptor beta chains from the same sample are listed, as sequenced in a study of blood T cell repertoires in COVID-19. The data were produced by immunoSEQ multiplex PCR, yet TCRdb's version contains in-frame clones alone and is incomplete. This sample yields roughly 260,000 clones, of which 88% are seen a single time; roughly 3.9% belongs to the top ten. The specimen sequenced was peripheral blood. The receptors were gathered from a man aged 55 to 70 who had recovered from COVID-19.

This chain uses TRBV5-1 with TRBJ1-2; unclear D gene. In germline, CDR1 is SGHRS, CDR2 YFSETQ. V was pared by 4 bases and J by 0 bases, with 4 bases between. The CDR3 covers 12 residues. CDR3 loop: CASSPTNYGYTF. The CDR3 DNA sequence: TGCGCCAGCAGCCCTACTAACTATGGCTACACCTTC. Looking up the rest from reference TRBV5-1 and TRBJ1-2 gives the full variable domain: KAGVTQTPRYLIKTRGQQVTLSCSPISGHRSVSWYQQTPGQGLQFLFEYFSETQRNKGNFPGRFSGRQFSNSRSEMNVSTLELGDSALYLCASSPTNYGYTFGSGTRLTVV.

This chain uses TRBV6-5 with TRBJ2-3, with 8 bases identical to TRBD2. V lost 0 bases, J lost 6 bases, and 8 bases stayed unmatched. The germline gives CDR1 MNHEY, CDR2 SVGAGI. The CDR3 covers 16 residues. Here the CDR3 reads CASSYSRGVSGDTQYF. For the CDR3, the DNA is TGTGCCAGCAGTTACTCGCGGGGGGTCTCGGGTGATACGCAGTATTTT.

This clone appeared a few times. The CDR3 protein is CASSPIPGQGHKGYTF. CDR3 nucleotides: TGTGCCAGCAGTCCTATACCGGGACAGGGCCATAAAGGCTACACCTTC. The chain has TRBV27 and TRBJ1-2, with 9 bases aligning to TRBD1. CDR1 is MNHEY, CDR2 SMNVEV, per germline (reference sequence). There are 16 residues in the CDR3. With 5 bases clipped from V and 8 bases from J, the junction kept 15 bases outside the gene matches.

The CDR3 reads CASSSGLEGVETQYF. The DNA for the CDR3 is TGCGCCAGCAGCTCCGGTCTTGAAGGGGTAGAGACCCAGTACTTC. The chain uses TRBV5-1 and TRBJ2-5; possible D gene TRBD1, 5 bases. This CDR3 has 15 residues. Germline loops: CDR1 SGHRS, CDR2 YFSETQ. Trimming cost V 3 bases and J 4 bases, with 16 bases left between them.

This clone was picked up one time. This rearrangement joins TRBV13 to TRBJ2-3, with 9 bases aligning to TRBD2. Per the germline V gene, CDR1 is PRHDT and CDR2 is FYEKMQ (reference sequence). V lost 10 bases and J lost 4; bases outside the gene matches: 9. This CDR3 has 14 residues. The CDR3 DNA is TGTGCCACGACATCTAGCGGGGTATCAGATACGCAGTATTTT. Its protein is CATTSSGVSDTQYF.

This sequence joins TRBV6-6 and TRBJ2-5; TRBD2 matches at 7 bases. The CDR3 covers 14 residues. V gave up 5 bases and J gave up 2 bases; unmatched junction bases: 5. CDR1 MNHNY and CDR2 SVGAGI come from the germline V gene (reference sequence). CDR3 DNA: TGTGCCAGCAGTGCGCGGCGGGGGCAAGAGACCCAGTACTTC. This translates into CASSARRGQETQYF.

This chain connects TRBV7-8 to TRBJ1-1; D gene unclear. The CDR3 consists of 15 residues. Germline CDR1 SGHVS, CDR2 FQNEAQ. The V gene lost 1 base and the J gene lost 0 bases, with 9 bases spanning the gap. CDR3 sequence reads: CASSLELSMNTEAFF. The CDR3 bases are TGTGCCAGCAGCTTAGAGCTTAGTATGAACACTGAAGCTTTCTTT.

The rearrangement uses TRBV19 and TRBJ2-2; 10 positions agree with TRBD1. CDR1 LNHDA and CDR2 SQIVND come from the germline V gene (reference sequence). The CDR3 runs 19 residues. The ends lost 7 bases at V and 0 bases at J; junction bases unmatched: 14. The chain's CDR3 is CASKGPRTGGGTNTGELFF. For the CDR3, the DNA is TGTGCCAGTAAGGGGCCCCGGACAGGGGGAGGGACGAACACCGGGGAGCTGTTTTTT. Variable domain in full (rest from reference TRBV19 and TRBJ2-2): DGGITQSPKYLFRKEGQNVTLSCEQNLNHDAMYWYRQDPGQGLRLIYYSQIVNDFQKGDIAEGYSVSREKKESFPLTVTSAQKNPTAFYLCASKGPRTGGGTNTGELFFGEGSRLTVL.

V usage is TRBV9 and J usage is TRBJ1-2; no clear D gene. CDR3 length: 13 amino acids. Germline lookup yields CDR1 SGDLS and CDR2 YYNGEE. Trimming took 4 bases from V and 6 from J, leaving 13 bases between them. The CDR3 coding sequence is TGTGCCAGCAGCCTCCCGGGGTTCAATGGCTACACCTTC. The encoded protein is CASSLPGFNGYTF.

The genes are TRBV5-8 and TRBJ2-3, with 10 bases matching TRBD2. V lost 4 bases to trimming and J lost 2 bases; unmatched junction nucleotides: 4. The CDR3 is 15 residues long. Germline CDR1 reads SGHTS; CDR2 reads YDEGEE. The DNA for the CDR3 is TGTGCCAGCAGCGGCGGACTAGCGGCCACAGATACGCAGTATTTT. Its protein is CASSGGLAATDTQYF.

The gene calls are TRBV13 and TRBJ2-7; 8 bases match TRBD2. V was pared by 5 bases and J by 5 bases, with 2 bases of the junction left unmatched. The CDR3 sequence is 12 residues long. Germline V gene lookup returns CDR1 PRHDT and CDR2 FYEKMQ (reference sequence). The CDR3 sequence is CASSTGRDEQYF. CDR3 bases: TGTGCCAGCAGCACCGGGAGGGACGAGCAGTACTTC.

The gene calls are TRBV5-1 and TRBJ2-2; 7 nucleotides align to TRBD2. After removal of 1 base from V and 6 bases from J, the junction contained 9 bases not matched to a gene. The CDR3 runs to 16 residues. CDR1 SGHRS and CDR2 YFSETQ come from the germline V gene. CDR3 protein: CASSLYAGVGPGELFF. The CDR3 bases are TGCGCCAGCAGCTTGTACGCGGGAGTTGGTCCCGGGGAGCTGTTTTTT.

The rearrangement links TRBV5-5 to TRBJ2-7, with D maybe TRBD2 (5 bases). CDR1 is SGHKS and CDR2 is YYEKEE in the germline V gene (reference sequence). The CDR3 is made up of 18 amino acids. The V end was cut by 0 bases, the J end by 0 bases, with 19 bases between. The DNA for the CDR3 is TGTGCCAGCAGCTTGGCCGGGGAACAGAAAATTAGCTCCTACGAGCAGTACTTC. Translating gives CASSLAGEQKISSYEQYF.